The 8 T cell receptor beta chains in this list originate from one sample, sequenced in a study of blood T cell repertoires in COVID-19. Sequencing was performed with immunoSEQ multiplex PCR; in TCRdb, only in-frame clones are kept and a portion is missing. The sample comprises about 100,000 clones, more than 75% of which are singletons, and 7% to 9% rests with the top ten. The material sequenced was peripheral blood. These receptors originate from a man aged 25-40 years in a cohort sampled during active COVID-19.

A few counts support this clone. This specimen includes other DNA sequences encoding the same CDR3. The chain recombines TRBV5-4 with TRBJ1-6; D uncertain. Trimming took 0 bases from V and 6 from J, leaving 7 bases between them. The germline V gene encodes CDR1 SGHNT and CDR2 YYREEE (reference sequence). CDR3 size: 14 residues. The CDR3 region has the DNA TGTGCCAGCAGCTTGGACAGCGGTAATTCACCCCTCCACTTT. This codes for CASSLDSGNSPLHF.

This chain joins TRBV7-2 and TRBJ1-5; 7 bases fit TRBD1. Trimming cost V 2 bases and J 3 bases; bases outside gene matches: 7. Germline V lookup: CDR1 SGHTA, CDR2 FQGNSA. The CDR3 extends over 16 amino acids. CDR3 nucleotide sequence: TGTGCCAGCAGCTTACGGACAGGTGGATTCAATCAGCCCCAGCATTTT. It encodes CASSLRTGGFNQPQHF.

This clone came up many times. This chain joins TRBV27 and TRBJ1-2; no clear D. Germline V gives CDR1 MNHEY, CDR2 SMNVEV (reference sequence). The CDR3 is 12 residues long. V was pared by 6 bases and J by 8 bases, with 13 bases between. The CDR3 is CASRIDICGYTF. The CDR3 DNA reads as TGTGCCAGCAGAATAGACATTTGCGGCTACACCTTC.

The chain employs TRBV19 and TRBJ1-5; D is perhaps TRBD1 (5 bases). The CDR3 extends over 16 amino acids. Germline CDR1 and CDR2: LNHDA and SQIVND (reference sequence). The ends were cut back, 2 bases at V and 3 bases at J, with 14 bases in the middle. The CDR3 bases are TGTGCCAGTAGTATAAGTCTTACAGGAGTCAATCAGCCCCAGCATTTT. It yields the protein CASSISLTGVNQPQHF.

This sequence joins TRBV12-3 or TRBV12-4 and TRBJ2-7; weak D call: TRBD2 (5 bases). V lost 5 bases, J lost 5 bases, and 7 bases lay in between. This CDR3 is 11 amino acids long. The DNA of the CDR3 is TGTGCCAGCAGTGCGAGGGACGAGCAGTACTTC. Its protein product is CASSARDEQYF.

This clone was recorded only once. The chain recombines TRBV10-3 with TRBJ2-7; TRBD1 matches 7 bases. The CDR3 loop spans 14 amino acids. From germline, CDR1 is ENHRY and CDR2 SYGVKD. Losses at the gene ends were 3 bases for V and 0 bases for J; bases not matched to a gene: 2. CDR3 region: CAISDRDSSYEQYF. The CDR3 bases are TGTGCCATCAGTGATAGGGACAGCTCCTACGAGCAGTACTTC.

The chain carries TRBV28 and TRBJ2-2; the match to TRBD2 covers 9 bases. Germline assignment: CDR1 MDHEN and CDR2 SYDVKM. The CDR3 contains 15 residues. Unmatched junction bases numbered 5, after V lost 5 bases and J lost 4 bases. CDR3 sequence: CASSRGGESTGELFF. The CDR3 nucleotides are TGTGCCAGCAGTCGCGGGGGGGAATCCACCGGGGAGCTGTTTTTT.

The V and J genes are TRBV9 and TRBJ2-3; 8 nucleotides agree with TRBD2. The CDR3 sequence is 14 residues long. From germline, CDR1 is SGDLS and CDR2 YYNGEE. The trim removed 6 bases at V and 2 bases at J, leaving 5 bases unmatched. The CDR3: CASTGGGYTDTQYF. CDR3 sequence (DNA): TGTGCCAGCACTGGCGGGGGGTACACAGATACGCAGTATTTT.